This TCR beta chain was recorded in a study of T cells expressing NK-cell markers. The CDR3 spans 12 residues. The germline V gene has CDR1 MNHEY and CDR2 SMNVEV (reference sequence). TCRdb reprocessed the 5' RACE reads, with one entry per CDR3 protein and no DNA. This listing includes about 170,000 distinct CDR3 sequences. This sequence was found in a man aged 18-75 years in good health. Sample: blood T cells: a sorted CD56 or NKG2C T cell subset, CD4+ or CD8+ T cells, or bulk PBMC T cells (not recorded which). V usage is TRBV27 and J usage is TRBJ1-2; the TCRdb call, TRBD1, lacks DNA for checking. CDR3 protein: CASKTGGGGYTF.